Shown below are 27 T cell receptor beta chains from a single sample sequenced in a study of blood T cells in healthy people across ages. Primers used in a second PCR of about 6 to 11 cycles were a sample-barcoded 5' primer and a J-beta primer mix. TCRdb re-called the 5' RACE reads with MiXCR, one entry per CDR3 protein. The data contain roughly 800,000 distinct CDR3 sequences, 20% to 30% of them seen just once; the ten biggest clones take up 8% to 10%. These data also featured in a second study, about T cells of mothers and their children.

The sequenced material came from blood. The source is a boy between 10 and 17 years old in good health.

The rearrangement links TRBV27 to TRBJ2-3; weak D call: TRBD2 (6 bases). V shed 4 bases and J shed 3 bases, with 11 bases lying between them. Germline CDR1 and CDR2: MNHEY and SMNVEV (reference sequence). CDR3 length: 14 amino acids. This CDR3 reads CASSWGGTTDTQYF. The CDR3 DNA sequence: TGTGCCAGCAGTTGGGGCGGGACTACAGATACGCAGTATTTT.

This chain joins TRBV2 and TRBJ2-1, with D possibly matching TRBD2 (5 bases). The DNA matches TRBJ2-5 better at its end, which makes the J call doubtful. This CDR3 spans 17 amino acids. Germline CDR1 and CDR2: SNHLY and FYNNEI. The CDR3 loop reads CASSEAVRLADPETQYF. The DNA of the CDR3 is TGTGCCAGCAGTGAAGCGGTCCGGCTAGCTGATCCAGAGACCCAGTACTTC.

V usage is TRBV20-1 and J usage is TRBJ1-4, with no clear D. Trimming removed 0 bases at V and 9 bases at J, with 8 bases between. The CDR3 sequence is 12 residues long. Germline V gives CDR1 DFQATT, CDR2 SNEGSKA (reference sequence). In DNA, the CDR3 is TGCAGTGCTAGAGATACCCAGAAAAAACTGTTTTTT. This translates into CSARDTQKKLFF.

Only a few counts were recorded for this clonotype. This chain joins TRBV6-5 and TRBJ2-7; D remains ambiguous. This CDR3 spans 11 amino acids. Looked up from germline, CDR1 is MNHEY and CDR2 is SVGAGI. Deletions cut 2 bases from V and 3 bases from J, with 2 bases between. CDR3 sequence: CASSYIYEQYF. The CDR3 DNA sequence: TGTGCCAGCAGTTACATCTACGAGCAGTACTTC.

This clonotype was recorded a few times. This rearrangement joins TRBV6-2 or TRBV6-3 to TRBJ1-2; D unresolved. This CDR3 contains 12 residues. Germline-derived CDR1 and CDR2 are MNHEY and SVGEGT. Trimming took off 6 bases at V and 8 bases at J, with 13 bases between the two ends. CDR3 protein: CASSQGPWGYTF. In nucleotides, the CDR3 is TGTGCCAGCAGCCAAGGCCCTTGGGGCTACACCTTC.

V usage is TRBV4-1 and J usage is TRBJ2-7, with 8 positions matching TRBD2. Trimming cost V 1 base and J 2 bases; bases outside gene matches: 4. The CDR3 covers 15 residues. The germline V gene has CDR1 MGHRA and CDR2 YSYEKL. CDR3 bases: TGCGCCAGCAGCCAAGGGGGCGGGAGGACCTACGAGCAGTACTTC. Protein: CASSQGGGRTYEQYF.

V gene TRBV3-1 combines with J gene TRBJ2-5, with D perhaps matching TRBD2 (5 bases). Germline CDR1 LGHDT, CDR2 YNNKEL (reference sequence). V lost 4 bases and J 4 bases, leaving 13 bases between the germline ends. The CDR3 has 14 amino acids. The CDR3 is CASSPLDEGETQYF. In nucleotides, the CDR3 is TGTGCCAGCAGCCCTCTGGACGAGGGAGAGACCCAGTACTTC.

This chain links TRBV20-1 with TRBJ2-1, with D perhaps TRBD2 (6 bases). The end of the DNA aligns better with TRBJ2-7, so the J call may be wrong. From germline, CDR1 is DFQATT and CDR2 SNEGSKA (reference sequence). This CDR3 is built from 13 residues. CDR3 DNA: TGCAGTGCTAGGGAGCGGGCCTCCTACGAGCAGTACTTC. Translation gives CSARERASYEQYF.

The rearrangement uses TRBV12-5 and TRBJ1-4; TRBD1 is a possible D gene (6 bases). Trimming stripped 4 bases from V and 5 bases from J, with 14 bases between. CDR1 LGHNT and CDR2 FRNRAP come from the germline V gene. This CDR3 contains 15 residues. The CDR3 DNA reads TGTGCTAGTGGTTCGAAGGACAGCAAGAATGAAAAACTGTTTTTT. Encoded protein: CASGSKDSKNEKLFF.

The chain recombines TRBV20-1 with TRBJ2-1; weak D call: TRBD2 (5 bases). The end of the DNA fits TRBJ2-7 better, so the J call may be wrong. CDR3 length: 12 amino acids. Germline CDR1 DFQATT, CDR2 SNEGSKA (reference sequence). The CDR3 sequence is CSASEGNYEQYF. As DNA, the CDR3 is TGCAGTGCTAGTGAGGGTAACTACGAGCAGTACTTC.

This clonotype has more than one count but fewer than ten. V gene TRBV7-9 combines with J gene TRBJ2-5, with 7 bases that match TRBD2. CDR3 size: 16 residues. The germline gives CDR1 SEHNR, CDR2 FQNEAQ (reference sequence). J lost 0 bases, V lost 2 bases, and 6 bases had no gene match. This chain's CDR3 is CASSLWEGTHQETQYF. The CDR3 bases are TGTGCCAGCAGCTTATGGGAGGGGACCCACCAAGAGACCCAGTACTTC.

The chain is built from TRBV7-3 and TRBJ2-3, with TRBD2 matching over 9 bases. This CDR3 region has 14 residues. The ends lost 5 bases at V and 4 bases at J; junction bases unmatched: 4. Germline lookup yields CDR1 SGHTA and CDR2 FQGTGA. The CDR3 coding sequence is TGTGCCAGCAGCGTGGGGACTAGCTCAGATACGCAGTATTTT. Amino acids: CASSVGTSSDTQYF.

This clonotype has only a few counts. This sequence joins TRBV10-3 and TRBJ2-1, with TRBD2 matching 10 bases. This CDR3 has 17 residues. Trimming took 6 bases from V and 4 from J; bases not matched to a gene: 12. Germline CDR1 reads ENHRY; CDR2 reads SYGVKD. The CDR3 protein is CAIRSSGGRQGYNEQFF. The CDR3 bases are TGTGCCATCAGATCTAGCGGGGGTAGACAGGGTTACAATGAGCAGTTCTTC.

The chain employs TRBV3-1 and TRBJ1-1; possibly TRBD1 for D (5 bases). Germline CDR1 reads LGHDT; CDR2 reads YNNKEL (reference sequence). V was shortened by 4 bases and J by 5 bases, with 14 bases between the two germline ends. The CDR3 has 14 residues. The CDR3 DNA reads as TGTGCCAGCAGCCGAGCCGGGACTGAAACTGAAGCTTTCTTT. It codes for CASSRAGTETEAFF.

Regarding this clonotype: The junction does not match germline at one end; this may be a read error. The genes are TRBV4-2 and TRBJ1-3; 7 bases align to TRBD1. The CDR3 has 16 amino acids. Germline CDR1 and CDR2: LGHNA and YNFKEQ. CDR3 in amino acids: CASGQDRDSSGNTIYF. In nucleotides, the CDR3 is TGTGCCAGCGGCCAAGACCGGGACAGCTCTGGAAACACCATATATTTT.

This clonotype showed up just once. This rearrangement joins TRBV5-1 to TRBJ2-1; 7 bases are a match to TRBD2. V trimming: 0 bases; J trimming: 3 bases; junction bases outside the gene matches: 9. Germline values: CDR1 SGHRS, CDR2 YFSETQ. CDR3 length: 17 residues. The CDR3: CASSLALAGEFYNEQFF. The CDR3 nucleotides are TGCGCCAGCAGCTTGGCCCTCGCGGGAGAGTTCTACAATGAGCAGTTCTTC.

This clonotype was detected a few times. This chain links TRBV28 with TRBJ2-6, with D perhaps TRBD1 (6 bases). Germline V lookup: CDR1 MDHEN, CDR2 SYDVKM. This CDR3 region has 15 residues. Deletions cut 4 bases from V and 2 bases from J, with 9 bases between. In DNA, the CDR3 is TGTGCCAGCAGTTCGTACAGGGCTGGGGCCAACGTCCTGACTTTC. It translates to CASSSYRAGANVLTF.

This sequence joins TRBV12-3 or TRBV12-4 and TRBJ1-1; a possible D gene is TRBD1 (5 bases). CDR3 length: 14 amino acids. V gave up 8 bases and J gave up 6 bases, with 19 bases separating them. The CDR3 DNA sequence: TGTGCCAGCTGCAAATCGGGGGTTCTCGCTGAAGCTTTCTTT. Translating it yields CASCKSGVLAEAFF.

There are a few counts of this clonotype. The CDR3 sequence: CASSYATSGRETQYF. The CDR3 DNA follows: TGTGCCAGCAGTTACGCGACTAGCGGGAGAGAGACCCAGTACTTC. The chain is built from TRBV6-2 or TRBV6-3 and TRBJ2-5; 12 bases align to TRBD2. The CDR3 contains 15 residues. Germline trimming cut 2 bases from V and 4 bases from J; bases unmatched to any gene: 2. Germline V gene lookup returns CDR1 MNHEY and CDR2 SVGEGT.

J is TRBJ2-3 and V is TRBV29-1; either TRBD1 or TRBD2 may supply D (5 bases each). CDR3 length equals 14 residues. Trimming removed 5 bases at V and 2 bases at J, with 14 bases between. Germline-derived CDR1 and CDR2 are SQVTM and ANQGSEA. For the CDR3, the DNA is TGCAGCGTTCGAGGGACCTTACCCACAGATACGCAGTATTTT. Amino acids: CSVRGTLPTDTQYF.

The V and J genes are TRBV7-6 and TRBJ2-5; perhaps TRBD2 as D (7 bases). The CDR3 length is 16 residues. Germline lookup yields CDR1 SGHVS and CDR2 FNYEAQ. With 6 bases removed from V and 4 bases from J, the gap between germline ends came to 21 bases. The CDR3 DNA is TGTGCCAGCAGTTACGGGGGAGGGGGTCCGGTAGAGACCCAGTACTTC. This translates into CASSYGGGGPVETQYF.

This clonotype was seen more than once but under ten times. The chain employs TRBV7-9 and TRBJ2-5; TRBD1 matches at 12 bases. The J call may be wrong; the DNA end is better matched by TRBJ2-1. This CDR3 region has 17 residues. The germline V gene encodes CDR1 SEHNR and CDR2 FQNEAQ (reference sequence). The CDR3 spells CASSLGTGGLEYNEQFF. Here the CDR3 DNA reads TGTGCCAGCAGCCTCGGGACAGGGGGCTTGGAATACAATGAGCAGTTCTTC.

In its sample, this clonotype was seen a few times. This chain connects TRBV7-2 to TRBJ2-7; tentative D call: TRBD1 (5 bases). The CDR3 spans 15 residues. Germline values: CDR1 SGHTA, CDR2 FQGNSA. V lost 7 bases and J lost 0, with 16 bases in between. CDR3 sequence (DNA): TGTGCCAGCAACCCCCAGGGCGGCCCCTCCTACGAGCAGTACTTC. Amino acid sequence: CASNPQGGPSYEQYF.

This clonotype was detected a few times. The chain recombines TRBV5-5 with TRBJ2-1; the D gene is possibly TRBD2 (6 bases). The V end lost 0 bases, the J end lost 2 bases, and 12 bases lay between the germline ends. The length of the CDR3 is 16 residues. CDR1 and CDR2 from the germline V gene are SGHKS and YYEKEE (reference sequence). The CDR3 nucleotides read TGTGCCAGCAGCTTGGCGGAGGGAGCGACCTACAATGAGCAGTTCTTC. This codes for CASSLAEGATYNEQFF.

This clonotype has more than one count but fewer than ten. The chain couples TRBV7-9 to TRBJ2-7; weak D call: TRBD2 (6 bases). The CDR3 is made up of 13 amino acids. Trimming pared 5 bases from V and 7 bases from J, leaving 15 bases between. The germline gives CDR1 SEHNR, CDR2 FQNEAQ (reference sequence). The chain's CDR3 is CASSPSAAGEQYF. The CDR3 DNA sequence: TGTGCCAGCAGCCCCAGTGCGGCGGGGGAGCAGTACTTC.

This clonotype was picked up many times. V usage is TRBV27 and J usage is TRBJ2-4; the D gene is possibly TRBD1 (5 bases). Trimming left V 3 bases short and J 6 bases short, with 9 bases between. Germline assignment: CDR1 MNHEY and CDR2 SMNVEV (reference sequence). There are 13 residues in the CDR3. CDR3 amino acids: CASSLAQGNIQYF. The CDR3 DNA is TGTGCCAGCAGTTTGGCCCAGGGAAACATTCAGTACTTC.

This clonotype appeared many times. The CDR3 here is CASSLVGVGETQYF. CDR3 nucleotides: TGTGCCAGCAGCTTGGTGGGAGTGGGGGAGACCCAGTACTTC. The V call is TRBV5-4, the J call TRBJ2-5, with D perhaps TRBD2 (5 bases). Germline V gene lookup returns CDR1 SGHNT and CDR2 YYREEE (reference sequence). V was clipped by 0 bases and J by 5 bases, with 11 bases between them. This CDR3 region has 14 residues.